These 3 T cell receptor beta chains came from one sample sequenced in a study of blood T cell repertoires in COVID-19. TCRdb's table, derived via immunoSEQ multiplex PCR, lists solely in-frame clones and lacks some. The table shows roughly 250,000 clones, with approximately 85% occurring only once. The sequencing sample was made of PBMCs or T cells enriched from blood (not recorded which). The receptors come from a woman in her twenties or thirties who had recovered from COVID-19.

The chain couples TRBV5-1 to TRBJ2-7, with 10 nucleotides matching TRBD1. From germline, CDR1 is SGHRS and CDR2 YFSETQ. The ends lost 7 bases at V and 4 bases at J; junction bases unmatched: 8. There are 14 residues in the CDR3. The CDR3 region has the DNA TGCGCCAGCTCATCCGGGACAGGGGTTTACGAGCAGTACTTC. Protein product: CASSSGTGVYEQYF.

The V call is TRBV18, the J call TRBJ2-2; D is unclear. Per the germline V gene, CDR1 is KGHSH and CDR2 is LQKENI. V lost 0 bases to trimming and J lost 0 bases, with 11 bases between them. The CDR3 contains 17 residues. The CDR3 reads CASSPPFNSANTGELFF. The CDR3 DNA reads as TGTGCCAGCTCACCACCGTTCAACAGTGCGAACACCGGGGAGCTGTTTTTT.

This sequence joins TRBV2 and TRBJ1-4; 8 positions match TRBD1. After removal of 8 bases from V and 3 bases from J, the junction contained 5 bases not matched to a gene. The CDR3 covers 14 residues. CDR1 and CDR2 from the germline V gene are SNHLY and FYNNEI. CDR3 protein: CASSVRGPNEKLFF. In DNA form, the CDR3 reads TGTGCCAGCTCCGTCAGGGGGCCTAATGAAAAACTGTTTTTT.